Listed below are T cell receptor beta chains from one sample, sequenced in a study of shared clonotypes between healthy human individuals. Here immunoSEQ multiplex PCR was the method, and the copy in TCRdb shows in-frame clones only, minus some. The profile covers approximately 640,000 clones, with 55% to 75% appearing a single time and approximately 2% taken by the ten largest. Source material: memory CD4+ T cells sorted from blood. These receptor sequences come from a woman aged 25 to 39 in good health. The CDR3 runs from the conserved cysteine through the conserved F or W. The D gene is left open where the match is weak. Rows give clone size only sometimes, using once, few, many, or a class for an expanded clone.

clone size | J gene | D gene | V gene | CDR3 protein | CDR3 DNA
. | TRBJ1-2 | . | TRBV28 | CASSFNNYGYTF | TGTGCCAGCAGTTTCAATAACTATGGCTACACCTTC
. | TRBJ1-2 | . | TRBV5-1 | CASSAELVGANYGYTF | TGCGCCAGCAGCGCGGAATTGGTAGGGGCGAACTATGGCTACACCTTC
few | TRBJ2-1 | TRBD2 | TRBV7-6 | CASSLGPGAGGIYNEQFF | TGTGCCAGCAGCTTGGGCCCCGGGGCGGGAGGGATCTACAATGAGCAGTTCTTC
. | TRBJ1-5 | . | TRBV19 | CASSIGIGRDNQPQHF | TGTGCCAGTAGTATAGGGATTGGCAGAGACAATCAGCCCCAGCATTTT
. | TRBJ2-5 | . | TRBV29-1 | CSVGEEETQYF | TGCAGCGTTGGTGAAGAAGAGACCCAGTACTTC
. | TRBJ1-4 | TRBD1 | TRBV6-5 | CASSRQGSEKLFF | TGTGCCAGCAGTAGACAGGGTTCTGAAAAACTGTTTTTT
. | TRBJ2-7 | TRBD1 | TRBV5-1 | CASSLTRQGLGEQYF | TGCGCCAGCAGCTTGACGAGACAGGGGTTAGGCGAGCAGTACTTC
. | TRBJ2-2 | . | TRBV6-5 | CASSYGQADGELFF | TGTGCCAGCAGTTACGGGCAGGCCGACGGGGAGCTGTTTTTT
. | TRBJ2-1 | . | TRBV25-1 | CASRGLSREQFF | TGTGCCAGCAGAGGTTTATCGCGGGAGCAGTTCTTC
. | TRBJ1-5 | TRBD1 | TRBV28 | CASSLSTGGENQPQHF | TGTGCCAGCAGTTTGTCAACAGGGGGCGAAAATCAGCCCCAGCATTTT
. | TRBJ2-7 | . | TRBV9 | CASSVLLAGEQYF | TGTGCCAGCAGCGTACTCCTAGCTGGCGAGCAGTACTTC
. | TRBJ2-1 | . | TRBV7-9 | CASSNRETYNEQFF | TGTGCCAGCAGCAACAGGGAGACCTACAATGAGCAGTTCTTC
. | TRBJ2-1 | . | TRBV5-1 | CASSWEASYNEQFF | TGCGCCAGCAGCTGGGAGGCGTCCTACAATGAGCAGTTCTTC
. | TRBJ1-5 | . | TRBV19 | CASSMNQDNQPQHF | TGTGCCAGTAGTATGAACCAGGACAATCAGCCCCAGCATTTT
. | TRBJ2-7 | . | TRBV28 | CASSSREGDYEQYF | TGTGCCAGCAGTTCCCGAGAGGGGGACTACGAGCAGTACTTC
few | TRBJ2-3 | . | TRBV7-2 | CAFSWRLGDTQYF | TGTGCGTTCTCGTGGCGATTAGGAGATACGCAGTATTTT
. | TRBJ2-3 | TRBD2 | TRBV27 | CASSSPGLAGFRDTQYF | TGTGCCAGCAGTTCACCGGGACTAGCGGGATTCCGCGATACGCAGTATTTT
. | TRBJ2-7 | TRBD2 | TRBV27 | CASSRPLAGDTYEQYF | TGTGCCAGCAGTCGACCACTAGCGGGAGATACCTACGAGCAGTACTTC
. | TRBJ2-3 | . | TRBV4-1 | CASSLRTATDTQYF | TGCGCCAGCAGCCTTAGGACAGCCACAGATACGCAGTATTTT
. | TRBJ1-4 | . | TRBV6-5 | CASSYSMAQGTEKLFF | TGTGCCAGCAGTTACTCTATGGCCCAGGGGACTGAAAAACTGTTTTTT
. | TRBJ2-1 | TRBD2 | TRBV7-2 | CASSLMGLAGERQFF | TGTGCCAGCAGCTTAATGGGACTAGCGGGAGAGAGGCAGTTCTTC
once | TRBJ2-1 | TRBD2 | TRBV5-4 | CASSRFLGTSGNYNEQFF | TGTGCCAGCAGCCGTTTCCTCGGGACTAGCGGGAACTACAATGAGCAGTTCTTC
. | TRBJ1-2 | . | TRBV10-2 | CASSVTVAGYTF | TGCGCCAGCAGTGTTACGGTTGCTGGCTACACCTTC
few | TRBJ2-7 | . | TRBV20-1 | CSASYYYEQYF | TGCAGTGCTAGTTATTATTACGAGCAGTACTTC
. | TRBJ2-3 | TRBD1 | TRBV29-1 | CSARGTGHNTQYF | TGCAGCGCCCGTGGGACAGGACACAATACGCAGTATTTT
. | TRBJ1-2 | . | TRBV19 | CASSIGETGQNYGYTF | TGTGCCAGTAGTATAGGAGAAACAGGACAGAACTATGGCTACACCTTC
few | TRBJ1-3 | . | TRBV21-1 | CASMVRYPGNTIYF | TGTGCCAGCATGGTCAGGTACCCTGGAAACACCATATATTTT
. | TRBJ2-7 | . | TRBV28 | CASSRDPTRNEQYF | TGTGCCAGCAGTCGAGATCCGACTCGTAACGAGCAGTACTTC
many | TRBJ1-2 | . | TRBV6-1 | CASLPRYGTGYTF | TGTGCCAGCCTCCCGAGGTACGGTACCGGCTACACCTTC
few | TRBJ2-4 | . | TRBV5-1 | CASSLSTDGIQYF | TGCGCCAGCAGCTTGAGTACAGACGGCATTCAGTACTTC
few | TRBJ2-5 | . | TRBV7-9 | CASSLDGRQETQYF | TGTGCCAGCAGCTTAGACGGCAGACAAGAGACCCAGTACTTC
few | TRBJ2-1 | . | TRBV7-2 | CASSGRRRDEQFF | TGTGCCAGCAGCGGTAGGCGGCGAGATGAGCAGTTCTTC
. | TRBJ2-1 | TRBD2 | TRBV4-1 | CASSQGASGGHNEQFF | TGCGCCAGCAGCCAAGGCGCTAGCGGGGGCCACAATGAGCAGTTCTTC
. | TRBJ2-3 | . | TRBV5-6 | CASSLGHSTLRADTQYF | TGTGCCAGCAGCTTGGGACACTCGACGCTACGGGCAGATACGCAGTATTTT
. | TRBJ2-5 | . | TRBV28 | CASSLGQGGLQETQYF | TGTGCCAGCAGTTTAGGGCAGGGCGGGTTGCAAGAGACCCAGTACTTC
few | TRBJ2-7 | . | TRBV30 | CAWKGGGPYEQYF | TGTGCCTGGAAAGGAGGGGGACCCTACGAGCAGTACTTC
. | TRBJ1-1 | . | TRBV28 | CASTFRRNTEAFF | TGTGCCAGCACCTTCCGGAGGAACACTGAAGCTTTCTTT
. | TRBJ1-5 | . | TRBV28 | CASLRISQPQHF | TGTGCCAGCCTTCGAATTTCTCAGCCCCAGCATTTT
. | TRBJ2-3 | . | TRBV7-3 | CASSDLGVDTQYF | TGTGCCAGCAGCGATTTAGGGGTAGATACGCAGTATTTT
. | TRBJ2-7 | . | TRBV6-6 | CASSLRGWEQYF | TGTGCCAGCAGTTTAAGGGGTTGGGAGCAGTACTTC
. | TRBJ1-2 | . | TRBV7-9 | CASSSEDQGHYGYTF | TGTGCCAGCAGCTCAGAAGACCAGGGGCACTATGGCTACACCTTC
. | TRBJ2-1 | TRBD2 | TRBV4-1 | CASSQVSGIYNEQFF | TGCGCCAGCAGCCAAGTTAGCGGGATCTACAATGAGCAGTTCTTC
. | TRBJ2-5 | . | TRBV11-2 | CASSSPGSLKTQYF | TGTGCCAGCAGCTCCCCGGGTAGCTTAAAGACCCAGTACTTC
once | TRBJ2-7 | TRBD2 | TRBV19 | CASSSLPGAGTRLYEQYF | TGTGCCAGTAGTTCCCTCCCCGGCGCCGGGACTAGACTGTACGAGCAGTACTTC
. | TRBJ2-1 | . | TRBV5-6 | CASSDSKARGSSYNEQFF | TGTGCCAGCAGCGACAGTAAGGCTCGGGGGAGCTCCTACAATGAGCAGTTCTTC
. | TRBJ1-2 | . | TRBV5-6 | CASSPMGAQGYTF | TGTGCCAGCAGCCCGATGGGGGCGCAGGGCTACACCTTC
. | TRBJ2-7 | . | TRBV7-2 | CASSLPPRYEQYF | TGTGCCAGCAGCTTACCCCCGCGTTACGAGCAGTACTTC
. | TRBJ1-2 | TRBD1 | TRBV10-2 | CASSDHGQEYGYTF | TGCGCCAGCAGTGACCATGGACAGGAATATGGCTACACCTTC